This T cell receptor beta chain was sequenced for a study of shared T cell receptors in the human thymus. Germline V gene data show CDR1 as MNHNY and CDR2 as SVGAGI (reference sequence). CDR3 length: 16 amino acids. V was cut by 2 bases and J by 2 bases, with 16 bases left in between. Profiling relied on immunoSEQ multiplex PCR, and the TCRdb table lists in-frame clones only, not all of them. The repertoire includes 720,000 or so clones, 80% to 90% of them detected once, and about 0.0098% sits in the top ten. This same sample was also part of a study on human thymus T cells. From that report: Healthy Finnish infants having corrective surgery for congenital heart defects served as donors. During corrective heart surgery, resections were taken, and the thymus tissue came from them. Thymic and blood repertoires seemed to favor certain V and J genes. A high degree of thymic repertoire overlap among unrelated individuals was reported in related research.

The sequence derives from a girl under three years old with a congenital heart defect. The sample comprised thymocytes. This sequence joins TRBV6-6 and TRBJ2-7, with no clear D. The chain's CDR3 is CASSYSTDSTPYEQYF. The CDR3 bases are TGTGCCAGCAGTTACAGTACAGATTCTACTCCCTACGAGCAGTACTTC.